The clone carrying this T cell receptor (beta chain) was counted between two and nine times. The sample originates from a study of glioma-infiltrating T cells. Amplification of TCR alpha and beta CDR3 regions from RNA used iRepertoire nested multiplex PCR. TCRdb reprocessed the multiplex PCR reads via MiXCR and lists one record per CDR3 protein. This sample carries tens of thousands of distinct CDR3 sequences, 23% of them seen once, and the ten largest clones take more than 6.5%. CDR3 length equals 16 residues. The V segment lost 5 bases and the J segment 6 bases; nucleotides outside the gene matches: 9. Per germline, CDR1 LNHDA and CDR2 SQIVND (reference sequence).

Sequenced input: glioma tissue, nonneoplastic brain tissue, or PBMCs (not recorded which). The sequence was collected from a human donor with low-grade glioma or glioblastoma, undergoing nonglioma brain surgery, or in good health (not recorded which). This sequence joins TRBV19 and TRBJ2-1, with TRBD2 matching over 11 bases. The CDR3 DNA sequence: TGTGCCAGTAGTTCAGCTAGCGGGGGGAAGATCAATGAGCAGTTCTTC. It encodes CASSSASGGKINEQFF.